This paragraph covers one T cell receptor (beta chain) sequence. The data stem from a study of control samples from healthy donors and cancer patients. The method was immunoSEQ multiplex PCR; TCRdb's version includes in-frame clones alone and lacks a portion of them. The sample lists approximately 50,000 clones, about 95% occurring once. CDR1 WNHNN and CDR2 SYGVQD come from the germline V gene (reference sequence). V dropped 5 bases and J dropped 0 bases, with 15 bases sitting between them. This CDR3 contains 16 residues. The chain links TRBV10-1 to TRBJ2-3; D is undetermined. Sequenced input: blood. The TCR comes from a man under 40 in good health. The CDR3 reads CASSPTATRSTDTQYF. DNA of the CDR3: TGCGCCAGCAGTCCTACGGCCACCCGGAGCACAGATACGCAGTATTTT.